The clone carrying this T cell receptor beta chain was seen only once. This entry belongs to a study of blood T cell repertoires in COVID-19. Looking at the study overall: The samples span acute and convalescent COVID-19 from the United States, Italy and Spain. Sources were T cells, B-cell-depleted T cells, or PBMCs; the material itself was cDNA or gDNA.

As processed by the authors: Scientists estimated how many nucleated cells there were by amplifying reference gene primers. The repertoire was sequenced with immunoSEQ multiplex PCR; TCRdb's copy has only in-frame clones and lacks some. V and J calls and clone size follow that table, whereas D and trimming were derived from the DNA. The table has roughly 100,000 clones, about four fifths seen once. This CDR3 spans 14 amino acids. Per the germline V gene, CDR1 is SGHKS and CDR2 is YYEKEE (reference sequence). V trimming: 4 bases; J trimming: 4 bases; junction bases outside the gene matches: 4. The chain carries TRBV5-5 and TRBJ2-7, with TRBD1 matching over 11 bases. The sequencing input was peripheral blood. This sequence was found in a human donor in a cohort sampled during active COVID-19. In nucleotides, the CDR3 is TGTGCCAGCAGCCGGTGGGACAGGGGGTACGAGCAGTACTTC. Its protein is CASSRWDRGYEQYF.